One sample yielded the 7 T cell receptor beta chains listed below, sequenced in a study of T-cell reconstitution after alpha-beta-depleted transplantation in children. For TCRbeta, the library was prepared with unique molecular identifiers. TCRdb re-called the PCR reads with MiXCR, one entry per CDR3 protein. The data contain about 600,000 distinct CDR3 sequences, around 23% of them singletons. Sequenced here: PBMCs, mostly from graft donor cells, sampled 360 days after TCRalphabeta/CD19-depleted stem cell transplant. Source of these receptors: a boy in the first two years of life who had a stem cell transplant for acute myeloid leukemia, so the T cells may come from the graft donor.

This clonotype was seen repeatedly, ten times or more. The chain carries TRBV29-1 and TRBJ2-5, with a weak D call TRBD1 (5 bases). The V gene's germline CDR1 is SQVTM and CDR2 ANQGSEA. The CDR3 is 14 amino acids. V dropped 3 bases and J dropped 5 bases, with 16 bases sitting between them. The CDR3 spells CSVDARRGGETQYF. CDR3 DNA sequence: TGCAGCGTTGACGCACGAAGGGGTGGGGAGACCCAGTACTTC.

As for this clonotype: Since no conserved phenylalanine or tryptophan closes the CDR3, a read error is the likely cause. This chain links TRBV11-3 with TRBJ2-3; unclear D gene. With 5 bases removed from V and 4 bases from J, the gap between germline ends came to 10 bases. The germline V gene encodes CDR1 SGHNT and CDR2 YENEEA. The CDR3 runs to 13 residues. DNA of the CDR3: TGTGCCAGCAGCCAGACTGCAGCAGATACGCAGTATCTT. This sequence encodes CASSQTAADTQYL.

This sequence joins TRBV4-1 and TRBJ2-5, with TRBD2 identical over 10 bases. The CDR3 contains 17 residues. After removal of 0 bases from V and 5 bases from J, the junction contained 9 bases not matched to a gene. Germline CDR1 and CDR2: MGHRA and YSYEKL. In DNA, the CDR3 is TGCGCCAGCAGCCAAGACTGGACTAGCGGCAGTGTGGAGACCCAGTACTTC. This sequence encodes CASSQDWTSGSVETQYF.

In this sample, this clonotype turned up a few times. The chain links TRBV2 to TRBJ2-7; D not certain. The CDR3 sequence is 11 residues long. CDR1 and CDR2 (germline): SNHLY, FYNNEI. V shed 7 bases and J shed 4 bases, with 8 bases lying between them. The CDR3 spells CASTPWYEQYF. The CDR3 region has the DNA TGTGCCAGCACCCCGTGGTACGAGCAGTACTTC.

This chain uses TRBV13 with TRBJ1-1; tentatively, D is TRBD1 (5 bases). This CDR3 has 16 amino acids. Trimming stripped 2 bases from V and 1 base from J, with 14 bases between. The V gene's germline CDR1 is PRHDT and CDR2 FYEKMQ (reference sequence). CDR3 amino acids: CASSLYPGTGNTEAFF. The CDR3 nucleotides read TGTGCCAGCAGCTTATATCCCGGGACTGGGAACACTGAAGCTTTCTTT.

This clonotype was observed a handful of times. The chain links TRBV6-5 to TRBJ2-1; D possibly corresponds to TRBD2 (5 bases). In germline, CDR1 is MNHEY, CDR2 SVGAGI. V was trimmed by 2 bases and J by 2 bases, leaving 7 bases between them. CDR3 length equals 14 residues. CDR3 loop: CASSYSGAYNEQFF. CDR3 coding DNA: TGTGCCAGCAGTTACAGCGGTGCCTACAATGAGCAGTTCTTC.

At least ten counts were recorded for this clonotype. This chain uses TRBV4-3 with TRBJ2-7, with D possibly TRBD1 on 6 matching bases. CDR3 length equals 15 residues. Germline V gene lookup returns CDR1 LGHNA and CDR2 YSLEER. V lost 3 bases, J lost 2 bases, and 14 bases lay in between. The CDR3 loop is CASSHGPDSAYEQYF. CDR3 coding DNA: TGCGCCAGCAGCCATGGCCCGGACAGCGCCTACGAGCAGTACTTC.